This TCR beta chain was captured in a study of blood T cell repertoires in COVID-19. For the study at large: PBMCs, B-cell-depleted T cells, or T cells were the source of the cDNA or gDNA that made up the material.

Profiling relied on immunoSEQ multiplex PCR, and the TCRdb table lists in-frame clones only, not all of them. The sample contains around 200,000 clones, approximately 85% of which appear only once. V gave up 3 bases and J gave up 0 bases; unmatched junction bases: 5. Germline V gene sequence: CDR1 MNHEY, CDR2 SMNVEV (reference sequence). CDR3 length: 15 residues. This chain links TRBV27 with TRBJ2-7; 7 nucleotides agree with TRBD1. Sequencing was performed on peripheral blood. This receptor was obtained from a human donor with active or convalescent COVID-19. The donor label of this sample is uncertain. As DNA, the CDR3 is TGTGCCAGCAGTTTCACAGGGGAGAGCTCCTACGAGCAGTACTTC. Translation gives CASSFTGESSYEQYF.